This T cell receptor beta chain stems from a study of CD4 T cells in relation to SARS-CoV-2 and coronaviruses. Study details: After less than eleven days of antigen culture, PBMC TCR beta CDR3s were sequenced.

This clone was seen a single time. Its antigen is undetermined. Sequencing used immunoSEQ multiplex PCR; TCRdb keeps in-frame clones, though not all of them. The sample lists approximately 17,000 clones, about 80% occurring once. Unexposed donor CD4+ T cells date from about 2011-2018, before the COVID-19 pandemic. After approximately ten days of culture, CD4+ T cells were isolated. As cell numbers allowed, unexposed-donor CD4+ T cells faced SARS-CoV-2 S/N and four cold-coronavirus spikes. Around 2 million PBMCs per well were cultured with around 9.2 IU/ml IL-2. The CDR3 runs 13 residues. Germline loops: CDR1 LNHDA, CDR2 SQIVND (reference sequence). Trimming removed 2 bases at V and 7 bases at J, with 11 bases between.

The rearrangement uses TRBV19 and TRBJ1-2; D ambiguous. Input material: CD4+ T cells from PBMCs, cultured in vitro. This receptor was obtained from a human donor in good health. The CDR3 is CASSIQVDTGYTF. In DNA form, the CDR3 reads TGTGCCAGTAGTATACAGGTCGATACTGGCTACACCTTC. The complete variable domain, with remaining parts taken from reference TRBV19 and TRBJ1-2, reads DGGITQSPKYLFRKEGQNVTLSCEQNLNHDAMYWYRQDPGQGLRLIYYSQIVNDFQKGDIAEGYSVSREKKESFPLTVTSAQKNPTAFYLCASSIQVDTGYTFGSGTRLTVV.